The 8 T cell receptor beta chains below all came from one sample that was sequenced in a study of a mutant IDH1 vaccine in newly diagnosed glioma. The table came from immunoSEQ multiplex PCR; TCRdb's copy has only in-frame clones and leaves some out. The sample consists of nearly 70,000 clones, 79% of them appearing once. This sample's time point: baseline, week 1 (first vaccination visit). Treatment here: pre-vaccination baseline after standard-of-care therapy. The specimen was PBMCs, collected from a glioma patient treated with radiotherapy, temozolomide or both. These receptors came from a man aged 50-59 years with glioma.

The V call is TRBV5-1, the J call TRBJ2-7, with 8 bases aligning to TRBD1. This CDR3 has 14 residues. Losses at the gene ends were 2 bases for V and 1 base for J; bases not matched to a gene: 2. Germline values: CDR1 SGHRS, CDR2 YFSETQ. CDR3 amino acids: CASSFDRGSYEQYF. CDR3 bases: TGCGCCAGCAGCTTCGACAGGGGATCCTACGAGCAGTACTTC.

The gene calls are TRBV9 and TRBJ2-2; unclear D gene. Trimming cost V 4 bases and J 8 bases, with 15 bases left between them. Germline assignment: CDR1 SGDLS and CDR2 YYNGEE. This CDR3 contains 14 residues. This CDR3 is CASSPSANKGELFF. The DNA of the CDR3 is TGTGCCAGCAGCCCTTCGGCCAATAAGGGGGAGCTGTTTTTT. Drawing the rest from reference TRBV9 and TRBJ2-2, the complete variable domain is DSGVTQTPKHLITATGQRVTLRCSPRSGDLSVYWYQQSLDQGLQFLIQYYNGEERAKGNILERFSAQQFPDLHSELNLSSLELGDSALYFCASSPSANKGELFFGEGSRLTVL.

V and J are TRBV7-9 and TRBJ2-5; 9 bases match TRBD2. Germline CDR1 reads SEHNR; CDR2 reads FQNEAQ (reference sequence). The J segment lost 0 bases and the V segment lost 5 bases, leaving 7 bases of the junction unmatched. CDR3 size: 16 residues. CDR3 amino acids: CASSEGVAGDQETQYF. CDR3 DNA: TGTGCCAGCAGCGAAGGGGTAGCGGGGGACCAAGAGACCCAGTACTTC.

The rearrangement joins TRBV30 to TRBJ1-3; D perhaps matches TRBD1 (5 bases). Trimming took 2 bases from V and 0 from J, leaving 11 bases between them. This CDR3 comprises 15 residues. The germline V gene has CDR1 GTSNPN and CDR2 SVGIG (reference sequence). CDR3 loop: CAWSRAGGSGNTIYF. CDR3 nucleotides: TGTGCCTGGAGTCGGGCGGGGGGCTCTGGAAACACCATATATTTT.

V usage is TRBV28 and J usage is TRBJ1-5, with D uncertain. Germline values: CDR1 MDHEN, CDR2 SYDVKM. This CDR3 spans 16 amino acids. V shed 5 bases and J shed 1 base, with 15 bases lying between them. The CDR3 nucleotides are TGTGCCAGCAGTCGTCCGTTGGCCCTGAGCAATCAGCCCCAGCATTTT. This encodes CASSRPLALSNQPQHF.

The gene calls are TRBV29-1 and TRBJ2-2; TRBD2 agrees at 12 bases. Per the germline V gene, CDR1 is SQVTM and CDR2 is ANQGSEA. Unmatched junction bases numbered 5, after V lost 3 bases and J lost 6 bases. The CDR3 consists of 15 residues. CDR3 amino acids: CSVEASGGAAGELFF. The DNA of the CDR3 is TGCAGCGTTGAGGCTAGCGGGGGGGCGGCCGGGGAGCTGTTTTTT.

CDR3 bases: TGTGCCAGCAGCCAAGAGGGGCTGGGGAACGCGGCCAGTGAGCAGTTCTTC. It yields the protein CASSQEGLGNAASEQFF. The chain couples TRBV4-2 to TRBJ2-1; perhaps TRBD1 as D (5 bases). This CDR3 region has 17 residues. The V gene lost 0 bases and the J gene lost 9 bases, with 21 bases spanning the gap. Per germline, CDR1 LGHNA and CDR2 YNFKEQ.

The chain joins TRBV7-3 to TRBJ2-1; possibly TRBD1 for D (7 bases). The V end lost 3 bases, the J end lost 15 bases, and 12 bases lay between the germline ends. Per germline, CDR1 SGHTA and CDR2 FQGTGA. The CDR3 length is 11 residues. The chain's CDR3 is CASSLEGALFF. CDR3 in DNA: TGTGCCAGCAGCTTGGAGGGGGCACTGTTCTTC.